The 19 T cell receptor beta chains reported below all come from one sample, sequenced in a study of beta chain features in type 1 diabetes. Points from the study as a whole: When Type 1 diabetes patients were examined, their TCRB CDR3s proved moderately but significantly shorter in all four CD4+ subsets.

The entirety of the isolated RNA underwent reverse transcription, so expressed TCRB transcripts were sequenced. Profiled with immunoSEQ multiplex PCR; TCRdb holds only in-frame clones, not every one. The sample contains about 280,000 clones, 15% of which appear only once. For these receptors, no antigen is known. The sequenced sample was naive CD4+ T cells from blood. The receptors were gathered from a young man with type 1 diabetes.

This rearrangement joins TRBV7-2 to TRBJ2-3, with a weak D call TRBD2 (6 bases). The CDR3 runs to 17 residues. Germline V CDR1 and CDR2: SGHTA, FQGNSA. Trimming left V 6 bases short and J 0 bases short, with 19 bases between. CDR3 protein: CASSFPHGRFSTDTQYF. The DNA of the CDR3 is TGTGCCAGCAGTTTCCCCCACGGGAGATTTAGCACAGATACGCAGTATTTT.

J is TRBJ2-3 and V is TRBV9, with 12 bases that match TRBD2. The germline V gene has CDR1 SGDLS and CDR2 YYNGEE. CDR3 size: 17 residues. The V and J ends lost 0 bases and 0 bases, in that order; junction bases with no gene match: 2. CDR3 DNA: TGTGCCAGCAGCGTAGTGACTAGCGGGGGTAGCACAGATACGCAGTATTTT. It translates to CASSVVTSGGSTDTQYF.

A few counts support this clone. The chain links TRBV28 to TRBJ2-4; 7 nucleotides agree with TRBD1. CDR1 MDHEN and CDR2 SYDVKM come from the germline V gene. The CDR3 covers 16 residues. Losses at the gene ends were 2 bases for V and 0 bases for J; bases not matched to a gene: 4. CDR3 bases: TGTGCCAGCAGTTTACCTGACAGGGTAGCCAAAAACATTCAGTACTTC. Encoded protein: CASSLPDRVAKNIQYF.

This chain joins TRBV28 and TRBJ2-7; D call uncertain. Trimming took off 5 bases at V and 3 bases at J, with 20 bases between the two ends. Per germline, CDR1 MDHEN and CDR2 SYDVKM. This CDR3 has 16 amino acids. The CDR3 nucleotides read TGTGCCAGCAGTCCGACTCCTACAAGTGGTCTCTACGAGCAGTACTTC. This gives the protein CASSPTPTSGLYEQYF.

The V and J genes are TRBV30 and TRBJ2-6, with a weak D call TRBD1 (5 bases). Between the trimmed V and J ends, which lost 5 bases and 0 bases, there was a span of 8 bases. Germline V lookup: CDR1 GTSNPN, CDR2 SVGIG (reference sequence). This CDR3 region has 14 residues. The CDR3 loop reads CAWQQASGANVLTF. The CDR3 DNA reads as TGTGCCTGGCAACAGGCCTCTGGGGCCAACGTCCTGACTTTC.

This clone has a handful of counts. V usage is TRBV25-1 and J usage is TRBJ1-6; D possibly corresponds to TRBD1 (5 bases). Germline values: CDR1 MGHDK, CDR2 SYGVNS. Trimming cost V 5 bases and J 9 bases, with 17 bases left between them. This CDR3 spans 15 amino acids. The DNA of the CDR3 is TGTGCCAGCAGTCCTAGGAGCGGGGGAAGTTCACCCCTCCACTTT. The encoded protein is CASSPRSGGSSPLHF.

CDR3: CASSPGLVKFPDTQYF. CDR3 sequence (DNA): TGTGCCAGCAGCCCCGGACTAGTCAAATTTCCAGATACGCAGTATTTT. The chain links TRBV9 to TRBJ2-3, with 7 nucleotides matching TRBD2. Germline assignment: CDR1 SGDLS and CDR2 YYNGEE. This CDR3 region has 16 residues. Trimming removed 4 bases from V and 4 bases from J; junction bases left unmatched: 12.

This clone was detected a few times. CDR3 sequence (DNA): TGCGCCAGCAGCTCACAGGGTAATTCTAACTATGGCTACACCTTC. It encodes CASSSQGNSNYGYTF. The chain links TRBV5-1 to TRBJ1-2; D is possibly TRBD1 (6 bases). CDR1 SGHRS and CDR2 YFSETQ come from the germline V gene. Trimming cost V 3 bases and J 0 bases, with 12 bases left between them. The CDR3 covers 15 residues.

The CDR3 spells CASSLVGRGNTEAFF. DNA for the CDR3: TGTGCCAGCAGCTTGGTGGGCAGGGGAAACACTGAAGCTTTCTTT. The chain has TRBV5-4 and TRBJ1-1; possible D gene TRBD1, 6 bases. V was cut by 0 bases and J by 2 bases, with 11 bases left in between. Germline lookup yields CDR1 SGHNT and CDR2 YYREEE (reference sequence). The CDR3 runs 15 residues.

The chain employs TRBV15 and TRBJ2-3; possibly TRBD2 for D (6 bases). Trimming removed 5 bases from V and 3 bases from J, with 12 bases in between. This CDR3 spans 14 amino acids. The germline CDR1 and CDR2 sequences are LNHNV and YYDKDF (reference sequence). CDR3 sequence reads: CATSFGLLTDTQYF. The CDR3 DNA reads TGTGCCACCAGCTTTGGACTACTTACAGATACGCAGTATTTT.

The chain employs TRBV18 and TRBJ2-3, with 9 bases aligning to TRBD1. The V segment lost 5 bases and the J segment 4 bases; nucleotides outside the gene matches: 13. CDR1 is KGHSH and CDR2 is LQKENI in the germline V gene. CDR3 length: 17 residues. The CDR3 DNA follows: TGTGCCAGCTCATCGTTCTCCGGGACAGGGACCCCAGATACGCAGTATTTT. It yields the protein CASSSFSGTGTPDTQYF.

The chain couples TRBV9 to TRBJ1-1; the D gene is possibly TRBD1 (6 bases). Germline loops: CDR1 SGDLS, CDR2 YYNGEE. Trimming stripped 4 bases from V and 4 bases from J, with 17 bases between. The CDR3 covers 15 residues. The DNA of the CDR3 is TGTGCCAGCAGCCCCCACAGGGTATTGGGCACTGAAGCTTTCTTT. This encodes CASSPHRVLGTEAFF.

This clone was observed a few times. The chain joins TRBV6-5 to TRBJ2-7; D remains ambiguous. Per germline, CDR1 MNHEY and CDR2 SVGAGI. The CDR3 extends over 15 amino acids. With 5 bases removed from V and 5 bases from J, the gap between germline ends came to 19 bases. The CDR3 is CASSLSARKSHEQYF. The CDR3 coding sequence is TGTGCCAGCAGTCTTTCGGCCAGGAAGAGCCACGAGCAGTACTTC.

This clone was seen a few times. This chain connects TRBV9 to TRBJ2-7; 8 bases agree with TRBD1. V shed 4 bases, J shed 1 base, and the junction held 4 bases outside the gene matches. This CDR3 region has 14 residues. Germline values: CDR1 SGDLS, CDR2 YYNGEE. The CDR3 DNA is TGTGCCAGCAGCTCAGGACAGGGATCCTACGAGCAGTACTTC. Amino acid sequence: CASSSGQGSYEQYF.

This clone has more than one count but fewer than ten. This sequence joins TRBV6-5 and TRBJ1-3, with a weak D call TRBD1 (6 bases). The CDR3 is made up of 14 amino acids. Trimming removed 5 bases at V and 2 bases at J, with 10 bases between. The germline CDR1 and CDR2 sequences are MNHEY and SVGAGI. CDR3 protein: CASSERQAGNTIYF. DNA of the CDR3: TGTGCCAGCAGTGAAAGACAGGCTGGAAACACCATATATTTT.

This clone was counted only a few times. The chain combines TRBV18 with TRBJ2-5, with D uncertain. Germline values: CDR1 KGHSH, CDR2 LQKENI. This CDR3 is 12 amino acids long. The V gene lost 3 bases and the J gene lost 5 bases, with 7 bases spanning the gap. In DNA, the CDR3 is TGTGCCAGCTCACCTGCCCGGGAGACCCAGTACTTC. It codes for CASSPARETQYF. Drawing the rest from reference TRBV18 and TRBJ2-5, the complete variable domain is NAGVMQNPRHLVRRRGQEARLRCSPMKGHSHVYWYRQLPEEGLKFMVYLQKENIIDESGMPKERFSAEFPKEGPSILRIQQVVRGDSAAYFCASSPARETQYFGPGTRLLVL.

This clone was counted a few times. The chain employs TRBV4-3 and TRBJ2-5, with 10 bases aligning to TRBD2. Trimming removed 0 bases from V and 5 bases from J; junction bases left unmatched: 9. CDR1 LGHNA and CDR2 YSLEER come from the germline V gene. CDR3 length equals 17 residues. The chain's CDR3 is CASSQDRLSGGTETQYF. In DNA form, the CDR3 reads TGCGCCAGCAGCCAAGATAGACTTAGCGGGGGGACGGAGACCCAGTACTTC.

This clone showed up just a few times. The chain couples TRBV19 to TRBJ2-7; TRBD1 aligns across 10 bases. The CDR3 has 14 amino acids. Germline CDR1 and CDR2: LNHDA and SQIVND (reference sequence). V shed 3 bases and J 3 bases; nucleotides not matched to a gene: 2. The CDR3 DNA reads as TGTGCCAGTAGTATCCGGACAGGGGGCTACGAGCAGTACTTC. Translated, it gives CASSIRTGGYEQYF.

The chain is built from TRBV7-9 and TRBJ2-3, with D possibly being TRBD2 (5 bases). The CDR3 is made up of 13 amino acids. Trimming took off 3 bases at V and 8 bases at J, with 12 bases between the two ends. Germline V gene data show CDR1 as SEHNR and CDR2 as FQNEAQ (reference sequence). This CDR3 is CASSFNVEGTQYF. The CDR3 region has the DNA TGTGCCAGCAGCTTTAATGTAGAGGGTACGCAGTATTTT.